Listed below are T cell receptor beta chains from one sample, sequenced in a study of T cells in Graves' hyperthyroidism and ophthalmopathy. TCRdb re-derived calls from the multiplex PCR reads in MiXCR, one entry per CDR3 protein. The sample holds hundreds of thousands of distinct CDR3 sequences, 40% to 55% seen once. The sequencing input was peripheral blood or thyroid tissue (not recorded which). These receptors originate from a woman between 18 and 29 years old with Graves' hyperthyroidism. Each CDR3 is given with its conserved first and last residue. D genes are given only for firm matches. Not every row has a clone size; where given, it reads once, few, many or a size class.

>TRBJ1-1|NA|TRBD1|TRBV15
TGTGCCACCAGCCTCCGACAGGGTTACACTGAAGCTTTCTTT
CATSLRQGYTEAFF
>TRBJ1-5|NA|TRBD1|TRBV20-1
TGCAGTGCACAGGGGGGACGTCAGCCCCAGCATTTT
CSAQGGRQPQHF
>TRBJ1-6|few|NA|TRBV20-1
TGCAGTGCTGTTCCCGGGGGAAGGTTCGGTAATTCACCCCTCCACTTT
CSAVPGGRFGNSPLHF
>TRBJ1-1|many|NA|TRBV25-1
TGTGCCAGCAGGGAGGGGCACACTGAAGCTTTCTTT
CASREGHTEAFF
>TRBJ1-5|many|NA|TRBV10-3
TGTGCCATCAGTGAGTCCCCCAAATATCCCCAGCATTTT
CAISESPKYPQHF
>TRBJ2-7|few|TRBD1|TRBV10-3
TGTGCCAGCAGTTGGGGACAGGGCAGCGAGCAGTACTTC
CASSWGQGSEQYF
>TRBJ2-7|NA|NA|TRBV11-3
TGTGCCAGCAGCTTATCGAAATTCTACGAGCAGTACTTC
CASSLSKFYEQYF
>TRBJ2-5|NA|NA|TRBV29-1
TGCAGCGTTGAGGGCGGGGTCCAAGAGACCCAGTACTTC
CSVEGGVQETQYF
>TRBJ1-2|NA|NA|TRBV7-9
TGTGCCAGCAGTCACGGGGGATACTATGGCTACACCTTC
CASSHGGYYGYTF
>TRBJ2-7|NA|TRBD2|TRBV7-2
TGTGCCAGCAGCTCCGGCGGGACTAGTATAGCCTACGAGCAGTACTTC
CASSSGGTSIAYEQYF
>TRBJ1-2|NA|NA|TRBV7-8
TGTGCCAGCAGTCCTAACAGGGTTGACTATGGCTACACCTTC
CASSPNRVDYGYTF
>TRBJ1-2|NA|TRBD1|TRBV25-1
TGTGCCAGCAGTGAATTGGGACAGGGATATGGCTACACCTTC
CASSELGQGYGYTF
>TRBJ2-5|NA|NA|TRBV20-1
TGCAGTGCTAGAGCACCCACTAGATTCGGTCAAGAGACCCAGTACTTC
CSARAPTRFGQETQYF
>TRBJ1-6|few|TRBD1|TRBV10-3
TGTGCCATCAGTGATACGGGGACAGGGACTTCACCCCTCCACTTT
CAISDTGTGTSPLHF
>TRBJ2-7|once|TRBD2|TRBV2
TGTGCCAGCAGTAGGAGGACAGGCGGGAGGGCCGTTGCGTACTTC
CASSRRTGGRAVAYF
>TRBJ2-2|few|NA|TRBV19
TGTGCCAGTAGTAAGGGGGGCAGGGCAACCGGGGAGCTGTTTTTT
CASSKGGRATGELFF
>TRBJ2-5|many|TRBD1|TRBV24-1
TGTGCCGCCAGAGACAGGGCTGAGACCCAGTACTTC
CAARDRAETQYF
>TRBJ1-5|NA|NA|TRBV29-1
TGCAGCGTGGGGGGAAGGGGAAATCAGCCCCAGCATTTT
CSVGGRGNQPQHF
>TRBJ1-5|NA|NA|TRBV7-4
TGTGCCAGCAGCCTACCCAGGGGGCCCCAGCATTTT
CASSLPRGPQHF
>TRBJ1-5|few|NA|TRBV7-8
TGTGCCTGGAGTGTAGGGCAGGGGCATCAGCCCCAGCATTTT
CAWSVGQGHQPQHF
>TRBJ1-2|once|NA|TRBV29-1
TGCAGCGTCGGGACTTACTATGGCTACACCTTC
CSVGTYYGYTF
>TRBJ2-5|few|NA|TRBV7-8
TGTGCCAGCAGCTTAGGAACTAGCCCAGGGCGGGAGACCCAGTACTTC
CASSLGTSPGRETQYF
>TRBJ2-6|NA|NA|TRBV15
TGTGCCACCACCAGGGGTTCCGGGGCCAACGTCCTGACTTTC
CATTRGSGANVLTF
>TRBJ2-7|once|NA|TRBV7-9
TGTGCCAGCAGCCAAGGTTCGGACTTCTCCTACGAGCAGTACTTC
CASSQGSDFSYEQYF
>TRBJ1-1|NA|NA|TRBV2
TGTGCCAGCAGCCAACACGGGGGGGGGAACACTGAAGCTTTCTTT
CASSQHGGGNTEAFF
>TRBJ1-1|NA|NA|TRBV2
TGTGCCAGCAGTGAGCGGGAAGGGAACACTGAAGCTTTCTTT
CASSEREGNTEAFF
>TRBJ1-5|NA|NA|TRBV10-3
TGTGCCATCACCTGGGGAGGCGTTAGCAATCAGCCCCAGCATTTT
CAITWGGVSNQPQHF
>TRBJ2-5|once|NA|TRBV20-1
TGCAGTGCTAGAGATAACAGCGGACAAGAGACCCAGTACTTC
CSARDNSGQETQYF
>TRBJ1-4|NA|NA|TRBV10-3
TGTGCCATCAGCGGTGGACAGTTTGAGGTTGAAAAACTGTTTTTT
CAISGGQFEVEKLFF
>TRBJ1-2|few|NA|TRBV5-1
TGCGCCAGCAGCTACCAAGGGAAGGGCGCGAGCTACACCTTC
CASSYQGKGASYTF
>TRBJ1-1|NA|NA|TRBV7-2
TGTGCCAGCAGCTTGGGACAATTCAACACTGAAGCTTTCTTT
CASSLGQFNTEAFF
>TRBJ1-2|many|NA|TRBV10-2
TGCGCCAGCAGTGAGTCGACCCAGTACACTAACTATGGCTACACCTTC
CASSESTQYTNYGYTF
>TRBJ2-7|NA|TRBD2|TRBV3-1
TGTGCCAGCAGCCATGGAGCGGGAGTGGATGAGCAGTACTTC
CASSHGAGVDEQYF
>TRBJ1-5|NA|NA|TRBV5-1
TGCGCCAGCAGCATCGGTTCAGGGACCGATCAGCCCCAGCATTTT
CASSIGSGTDQPQHF
>TRBJ2-6|NA|TRBD1|TRBV2
TGTGCCAGCAGATTTACACCGGGACAGGGTTTCTCTGGGGCCAACGTCCTGACTTTC
CASRFTPGQGFSGANVLTF
>TRBJ2-7|NA|NA|TRBV7-8
TGTGCCAGCAGGAGGGCGGCACTTGGGTTCGAGCAGTACTTC
CASRRAALGFEQYF
>TRBJ2-7|NA|NA|TRBV10-3
TGTGCCATCAGTCCCGTCGGGTACAATGAGCAGTACTTC
CAISPVGYNEQYF
>TRBJ1-1|few|NA|TRBV20-1
TGCAGTGCTACGAGGACAGCTTTGAACACTGAAGCTTTCTTT
CSATRTALNTEAFF
>TRBJ1-2|NA|NA|TRBV13
TGTGCCAGCACCTACCGCCGCACAGGGAACTATGGCTACACCTTC
CASTYRRTGNYGYTF
>TRBJ1-4|NA|NA|TRBV11-1
TGTGCTTTGCTGACGGCTAATGAAAAACTGTTTTTT
CALLTANEKLFF
>TRBJ2-7|NA|NA|TRBV7-9
TGTGCCAGCAGTTTGGAGGACATGCGCCTACAGTACTTC
CASSLEDMRLQYF
>TRBJ2-6|few|NA|TRBV7-8
TGTGCCAGCAGCTCTACAGTGACAGGTCTCTCTGGGGCCAACGTCCTGACTTTC
CASSSTVTGLSGANVLTF
>TRBJ2-7|few|TRBD2|TRBV2
TGTGCCAGCCGAGCCGGGACTAGCGGGACCTACGAGCAGTACTTC
CASRAGTSGTYEQYF
>TRBJ1-1|NA|NA|TRBV7-3
TGTGCCAGTAGTATGGACCTCCGCTCTGAAGCTTTCTTT
CASSMDLRSEAFF
>TRBJ1-4|NA|TRBD1|TRBV20-1
TGCAGTGCGACTTACAGACAGGGAGGGGGTGAAAAACTGTTTTTT
CSATYRQGGGEKLFF
>TRBJ2-7|many|TRBD2|TRBV24-1
TGTGCCACCAGTGAGTCGACTAGCGGGAGATACGAGCAGTACTTC
CATSESTSGRYEQYF